The T cell receptor beta chain under discussion was sequenced for a study of shared clonotypes between healthy human individuals. Regarding the study as a whole: Clonotype sharing among donors, it was expected, would be affected by sequencing depth. Compared with memory subsets, naive subsets generally had larger estimated richness.

With respect to this clone: The antigen is undetermined.

Profiling relied on immunoSEQ multiplex PCR, and the TCRdb table lists in-frame clones only, not all of them. In the table there are about 2.1 million clones, about 93% of which are singletons. Trimming stripped 6 bases from V and 6 bases from J, with 18 bases between. Looked up from germline, CDR1 is ENHRY and CDR2 is SYGVKD. This CDR3 spans 14 amino acids. Positive CCR7 selection of CD45RO-negative cells yielded the naive CD8 cells, and terminally differentiated effector memory CD45RA+ cells were excluded. The study drew its donors from healthy HIV-negative adults without recent acute infections or vaccinations.

This rearrangement joins TRBV10-3 to TRBJ2-7; tentative D call: TRBD2 (7 bases). This clonotype originated in a young man in good health. Some clones in this sample may be carry-over from other donors' samples. The source material was naive CD8+ T cells from PBMCs. CDR3 loop: CAISEGGEYLEQYF. DNA for the CDR3: TGTGCCATCAGCGAGGGGGGGGAATATCTCGAGCAGTACTTC.